The entry below describes one TCR beta chain. A Seattle source enrolled patients during active infection and followed them longitudinally. This sample is drawn from a study of blood T cell repertoires in COVID-19. Turning to the study itself: Sample material is recorded as cDNA or gDNA derived from T cells, B-cell-depleted T cells, or PBMCs.

Germline-derived CDR1 and CDR2 are MNHEY and SMNVEV (reference sequence). V lost 3 bases to trimming and J lost 1 base, with 6 bases between them. The CDR3 runs 13 residues. Original analysis: Researchers report that nucleated cell counts were estimated from reference gene primer amplification. TCRdb's table, derived via immunoSEQ multiplex PCR, lists solely in-frame clones and lacks some. V and J calls and clone size come straight from that table; D and trimming were deduced from the DNA. This table has fewer than 300,000 clones, around 90% appearing once. The TCR originated in a person under 35 with COVID-19, enrolled during active disease. V and J are TRBV27 and TRBJ1-1; D is unclear. The sample taken for sequencing was peripheral blood. The CDR3 reads CASSLTPNTEAFF. In DNA, the CDR3 is TGTGCCAGCAGTTTGACACCGAACACTGAAGCTTTCTTT.